The 18 T cell receptor beta chains below all came from one sample that was sequenced in a study of shared clonotypes between healthy human individuals. Using immunoSEQ multiplex PCR, the repertoire was profiled, and TCRdb retains in-frame clones only, with some absent. The table records hundreds of thousands of clones, about 80% of them present only once. Input material: memory CD4+ T cells sorted from blood. This sample's subset: CD45RA-negative fraction. The receptors come from a woman aged 25 to 39 in good health.

This rearrangement joins TRBV19 to TRBJ1-3, with D uncertain. The CDR3 has 15 amino acids. The germline V gene encodes CDR1 LNHDA and CDR2 SQIVND (reference sequence). Between the trimmed V and J ends, which lost 5 bases and 0 bases, there was a span of 11 bases. The CDR3: CASSPNQRSGNTIYF. In DNA, the CDR3 is TGTGCCAGTAGTCCAAACCAACGCTCTGGAAACACCATATATTTT.

This clone was seen more than once but under ten times. Within the sample, other DNA sequences also encode this same CDR3. The rearrangement links TRBV11-2 to TRBJ2-5, with 8 nucleotides matching TRBD1. V shed 5 bases and J 3 bases; nucleotides not matched to a gene: 11. Looked up from germline, CDR1 is SGHAT and CDR2 is FQNNGV. The CDR3 spans 16 residues. DNA of the CDR3: TGTGCCAGCAGCCTAGGGACCGGGACAGGCGAAGAGACCCAGTACTTC. This sequence encodes CASSLGTGTGEETQYF.

The chain employs TRBV19 and TRBJ2-5, with D unresolved. Per the germline V gene, CDR1 is LNHDA and CDR2 is SQIVND (reference sequence). The germline V and J ends were trimmed by 7 bases and 3 bases, with 9 bases remaining between them. CDR3 length: 12 amino acids. The CDR3 is CASKGDEETQYF. For the CDR3, the DNA is TGTGCCAGTAAAGGCGATGAAGAGACCCAGTACTTC. Looking up the rest from reference TRBV19 and TRBJ2-5 gives the full variable domain: DGGITQSPKYLFRKEGQNVTLSCEQNLNHDAMYWYRQDPGQGLRLIYYSQIVNDFQKGDIAEGYSVSREKKESFPLTVTSAQKNPTAFYLCASKGDEETQYFGPGTRLLVL.

This chain connects TRBV5-1 to TRBJ2-5, with 7 bases matching TRBD1. This CDR3 is 12 amino acids long. V dropped 4 bases and J dropped 5; count of bases not matched to a gene: 2. Germline V CDR1 and CDR2: SGHRS, YFSETQ. For the CDR3, the DNA is TGCGCCAGCAGCAGGGGGCGGGAGACCCAGTACTTC. This encodes CASSRGRETQYF. Together with reference TRBV5-1 and TRBJ2-5, the CDR3 gives the full variable domain: KAGVTQTPRYLIKTRGQQVTLSCSPISGHRSVSWYQQTPGQGLQFLFEYFSETQRNKGNFPGRFSGRQFSNSRSEMNVSTLELGDSALYLCASSRGRETQYFGPGTRLLVL.

The genes are TRBV5-6 and TRBJ1-1; no definite D call. Germline-derived CDR1 and CDR2 are SGHDT and YYEEEE. V lost 4 bases to trimming and J lost 1 base, with 8 bases between them. The CDR3 has 13 residues. The CDR3 DNA sequence: TGTGCCAGCAGCCTTGAGCCGAACACTGAAGCTTTCTTT. It encodes CASSLEPNTEAFF.

This chain links TRBV29-1 with TRBJ1-1; no firm D call. This CDR3 has 13 residues. V dropped 2 bases and J dropped 5 bases, with 12 bases sitting between them. CDR1 SQVTM and CDR2 ANQGSEA come from the germline V gene. CDR3: CSVEMVAGTEAFF. CDR3 DNA: TGCAGCGTTGAAATGGTGGCTGGTACTGAAGCTTTCTTT.

The chain carries TRBV5-8 and TRBJ1-5; TRBD1 might be the D (5 bases). This CDR3 comprises 15 residues. Germline CDR1 is SGHTS and CDR2 is YDEGEE. Trimming took 4 bases from V and 3 from J, leaving 14 bases between them. CDR3 sequence (DNA): TGTGCCAGCAGCACGGGGACGGTAATCAATCAGCCCCAGCATTTT. Its protein is CASSTGTVINQPQHF.

This clone came up many times. V is TRBV6-1 and J is TRBJ2-7, with unresolved D. This CDR3 contains 13 residues. The V gene's germline CDR1 is MNHNS and CDR2 SASEGT. Trimming shortened V by 2 bases and J by 3 bases, and 8 bases separated the two germline ends. CDR3 amino acids: CASSERPLYEQYF. The DNA for the CDR3 is TGTGCCAGCAGTGAAAGGCCTCTCTACGAGCAGTACTTC.

The rearrangement links TRBV6-5 to TRBJ2-7, with 7 bases matching TRBD2. Germline-derived CDR1 and CDR2 are MNHEY and SVGAGI. The CDR3 is 13 residues long. The junction had 4 bases not matched to a gene; V was cut back by 2 bases and J by 6 bases. CDR3 sequence: CASSYLSGGEQYF. The CDR3 coding sequence is TGTGCCAGCAGTTACCTTTCGGGGGGCGAGCAGTACTTC.

The rearrangement uses TRBV5-5 and TRBJ2-7; D is uncertain. This CDR3 comprises 14 residues. Per germline, CDR1 SGHKS and CDR2 YYEKEE (reference sequence). Trimming shortened V by 0 bases and J by 7 bases, and 14 bases separated the two germline ends. Here the CDR3 DNA reads TGTGCCAGCAGCTTGGGGCTTCGGGCCCTGGAGCAGTACTTC. Translating gives CASSLGLRALEQYF.

V and J are TRBV15 and TRBJ2-7; D remains unclear. The germline V and J ends were trimmed by 0 bases and 2 bases, with 2 bases remaining between them. CDR1 is LNHNV, CDR2 YYDKDF, per germline (reference sequence). This CDR3 region has 12 residues. CDR3: CATSRDTYEQYF. The CDR3 bases are TGTGCCACCAGCAGAGATACCTACGAGCAGTACTTC.

The sample holds a few counts of this clone. The J gene is TRBJ2-1, the V gene TRBV28; D is unclear. The germline V and J ends were trimmed by 2 bases and 8 bases, with 10 bases remaining between them. CDR1 MDHEN and CDR2 SYDVKM come from the germline V gene. This CDR3 has 13 amino acids. The chain's CDR3 is CASSLPGQDEQFF. Written as DNA, the CDR3 is TGTGCCAGCAGTTTACCCGGGCAGGATGAGCAGTTCTTC.

The chain combines TRBV5-1 with TRBJ2-1; TRBD2 matches at 14 bases. CDR1 and CDR2 from the germline V gene are SGHRS and YFSETQ. The CDR3 has 15 residues. J gave up 9 bases and V 5 bases, and 7 bases lay outside the gene matches. CDR3 protein: CASRAGLAGVVEQFF. DNA for the CDR3: TGCGCCAGCAGAGCGGGACTAGCGGGAGTAGTTGAGCAGTTCTTC.

J is TRBJ1-2 and V is TRBV18; 7 bases map to TRBD1. Germline V CDR1 and CDR2: KGHSH, LQKENI. This CDR3 is built from 13 residues. V lost 0 bases and J lost 5; bases outside the gene matches: 0. CDR3 sequence: CASSPPGQYGYTF. CDR3 DNA: TGTGCCAGCTCACCACCGGGACAGTATGGCTACACCTTC.

This clone was picked up a small number of times. The chain combines TRBV30 with TRBJ1-5; D is possibly TRBD1 (6 bases). The ends were cut back, 1 base at V and 7 bases at J, with 14 bases in the middle. The CDR3 sequence is 14 residues long. Germline-derived CDR1 and CDR2 are GTSNPN and SVGIG (reference sequence). The CDR3 DNA reads as TGTGCCTGGAGTGATAACAGGGTGAGCCAGCCCCAGCATTTT. Translation gives CAWSDNRVSQPQHF. Combining the CDR3 with reference TRBV30 and TRBJ1-5 gives the whole variable domain SQTIHQWPATLVQPVGSPLSLECTVEGTSNPNLYWYRQAAGRGLQLLFYSVGIGQISSEVPQNLSASRPQDRQFILSSKKLLLSDSGFYLCAWSDNRVSQPQHFGDGTRLSIL.

V gene TRBV29-1 combines with J gene TRBJ2-7; 8 bases are a match to TRBD1. Losses at the gene ends were 4 bases for V and 2 bases for J; bases not matched to a gene: 4. Looked up from germline, CDR1 is SQVTM and CDR2 is ANQGSEA. The CDR3 length is 13 residues. The CDR3: CSVAVTGAYEQYF. In nucleotides, the CDR3 is TGCAGCGTTGCCGTGACAGGGGCCTACGAGCAGTACTTC.

The chain joins TRBV5-5 to TRBJ2-1, with D unclear. V was cut by 1 base and J by 7 bases, with 6 bases left in between. The CDR3 is made up of 12 amino acids. Germline-derived CDR1 and CDR2 are SGHKS and YYEKEE (reference sequence). CDR3 sequence reads: CASSLLLNEQFF. CDR3 DNA: TGTGCCAGCAGCTTGTTATTGAATGAGCAGTTCTTC.

The V gene is TRBV30, the J gene TRBJ2-5; TRBD2 matches at 8 bases. Germline CDR1 GTSNPN, CDR2 SVGIG (reference sequence). There are 18 residues in the CDR3. V dropped 4 bases and J dropped 0; count of bases not matched to a gene: 16. The CDR3 loop is CAWKPTPFQREYQETQYF. CDR3 in DNA: TGTGCCTGGAAACCGACCCCCTTCCAGCGGGAGTACCAAGAGACCCAGTACTTC.